Reported below is one T cell receptor beta chain. Its antigen is unidentified. The data were obtained in a study of T cells in Graves' hyperthyroidism and ophthalmopathy. Study outcomes and limitations: Stable hyperthyroidism was told apart from ophthalmopathy by a model built on 13 V-J features.

RNA transcripts yielded amplified TCR beta CDR3 regions. HTBI primers drove first-round RT-PCR of the TCR CDR3. TCRdb ran MiXCR on the multiplex PCR reads and lists one entry per CDR3 protein. The sample lists around 490,000 distinct CDR3 sequences; around 20% were seen once. The CDR3 sequence is 14 residues long. Trimming left V 4 bases short and J 1 base short, with 10 bases between. In germline, CDR1 is LGHDT, CDR2 YNNKEL (reference sequence). The material sequenced was blood. The receptor's source is a man between 40 and 49 years old with Graves' ophthalmopathy. The V call is TRBV3-1, the J call TRBJ1-1; D unresolved. This CDR3 reads CASSLRAGNTEAFF. Here the CDR3 DNA reads TGTGCCAGCAGCCTTAGGGCGGGGAACACTGAAGCTTTCTTT.